This T cell receptor (beta chain) was captured by sequencing in a study of cytomegalovirus exposure and HLA in healthy donors. The assay was immunoSEQ multiplex PCR, and TCRdb's table has in-frame clones only and misses some. The sample consists of 150,000 to 200,000 clones, about 85% of them appearing once. The study's findings and limits: Researchers counted 164 TCR beta chains as cytomegalovirus-associated.

The CDR3 has 12 amino acids. CDR1 and CDR2 from the germline V gene are SNHLY and FYNNEI. V lost 5 bases and J lost 2, with 5 bases in between. The donors were part of the approximately 120-subject validation cohort, which stood apart from the roughly 670-subject first cohort. With regard to this clone: Its antigen is not identified.

Sequencing used PBMCs. The J gene is TRBJ2-3, the V gene TRBV2; D gene ambiguous. This clonotype originated in a man aged 25-45 years in good health and CMV-seropositive. The CDR3 bases are TGTGCCAGCAGTCTTTACACAGATACGCAGTATTTT. Amino acid sequence: CASSLYTDTQYF.